Shown below are 8 T cell receptor beta chains from a single sample sequenced in a study of monozygotic twins with inflammatory bowel disease. From the 5' RACE reads, TCRdb lists one entry per CDR3 protein and no DNA. This sample's table reports 200,000 to 250,000 distinct CDR3 sequences. Specimen: blood. These receptors all come from a human donor with ulcerative colitis or Crohn's disease, or a healthy co-twin of an affected twin (not recorded which).

The gene calls are TRBV11-2 and TRBJ2-1; TCRdb returns TRBD2, unconfirmable since there is no DNA. This CDR3 contains 19 residues. The V gene's germline CDR1 is SGHAT and CDR2 FQNNGV. The CDR3 sequence is CASSLVGSGWAGSYNEQFF.

The chain combines TRBV5-1 with TRBJ2-1; the TCRdb D gene call, TRBD2, has no DNA to confirm it. This CDR3 is built from 15 residues. Per germline, CDR1 SGHRS and CDR2 YFSETQ. CDR3 in amino acids: CASSLGSGGLREQFF.

The chain combines TRBV5-1 with TRBJ1-4. CDR1 is SGHRS and CDR2 is YFSETQ in the germline V gene. The CDR3 loop spans 14 amino acids. CDR3 region: CASSLGPSNEKLFF.

The V and J genes are TRBV6-1 and TRBJ2-7. Germline assignment: CDR1 MNHNS and CDR2 SASEGT. The CDR3 is made up of 13 amino acids. CDR3 region: CASGQRQTYEQYF.

J is TRBJ2-6 and V is TRBV19; TCRdb designates TRBD1, a call that cannot be tested without DNA. This CDR3 is built from 17 residues. Germline V gene lookup returns CDR1 LNHDA and CDR2 SQIVND (reference sequence). CDR3 loop: CASTPRQGRPGANVLTF.

CDR3 loop: CASNLLGSAEAFF. This chain connects TRBV5-1 to TRBJ1-1. This CDR3 contains 13 residues. Germline assignment: CDR1 SGHRS and CDR2 YFSETQ.

The CDR3 protein is CSASGADNTGELFF. The rearrangement links TRBV20-1 to TRBJ2-2; TCRdb returns TRBD1, unconfirmable since there is no DNA. The CDR3 is 14 amino acids. Per germline, CDR1 DFQATT and CDR2 SNEGSKA (reference sequence).

The chain recombines TRBV6-1 with TRBJ1-1; TCRdb names TRBD1, which stays unverified in the absence of DNA. CDR1 is MNHNS, CDR2 SASEGT, per germline. The CDR3 length is 15 residues. The CDR3 sequence is CASRRGQQGNTEAFF.